This T cell receptor (beta chain) was profiled in a study of T cells in localized non-small cell lung cancer. The V segment lost 5 bases and the J segment 7 bases; nucleotides outside the gene matches: 9. From germline, CDR1 is SGHNT and CDR2 YENEEA. The CDR3 runs 15 residues. This clone showed up just a few times. Assay used: immunoSEQ multiplex PCR; TCRdb lists only in-frame clones, some missing. The sample yields a few thousand clones, approximately 23% seen once. The specimen comprised normal lung tissue next to the tumor, sampled before any cancer treatment. The clonotype comes from a woman aged 40-69 years with stage I lung adenocarcinoma. This chain links TRBV11-3 with TRBJ2-7, with TRBD2 identical over 12 bases. Written as DNA, the CDR3 is TGTGCCAGCAGCCCAAGACTAGCGGGAGCCCATGAGCAGTACTTC. It encodes CASSPRLAGAHEQYF.